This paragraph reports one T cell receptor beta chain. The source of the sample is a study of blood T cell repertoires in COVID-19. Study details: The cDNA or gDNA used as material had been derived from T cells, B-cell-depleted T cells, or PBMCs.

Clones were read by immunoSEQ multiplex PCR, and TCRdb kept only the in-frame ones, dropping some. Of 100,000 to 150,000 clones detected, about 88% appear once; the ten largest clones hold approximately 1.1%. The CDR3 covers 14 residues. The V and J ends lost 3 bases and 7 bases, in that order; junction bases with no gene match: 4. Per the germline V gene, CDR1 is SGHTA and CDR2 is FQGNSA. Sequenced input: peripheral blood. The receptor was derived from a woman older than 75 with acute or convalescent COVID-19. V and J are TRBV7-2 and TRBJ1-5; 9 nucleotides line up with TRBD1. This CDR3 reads CASSLGQGQQPQHF. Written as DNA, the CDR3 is TGTGCCAGCAGCTTGGGACAGGGTCAACAGCCCCAGCATTTT. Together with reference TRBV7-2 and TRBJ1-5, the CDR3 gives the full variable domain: GAGVSQSPSNKVTEKGKDVELRCDPISGHTALYWYRQSLGQGLEFLIYFQGNSAPDKSGLPSDRFSAERTGGSVSTLTIQRTQQEDSAVYLCASSLGQGQQPQHFGDGTRLSIL.